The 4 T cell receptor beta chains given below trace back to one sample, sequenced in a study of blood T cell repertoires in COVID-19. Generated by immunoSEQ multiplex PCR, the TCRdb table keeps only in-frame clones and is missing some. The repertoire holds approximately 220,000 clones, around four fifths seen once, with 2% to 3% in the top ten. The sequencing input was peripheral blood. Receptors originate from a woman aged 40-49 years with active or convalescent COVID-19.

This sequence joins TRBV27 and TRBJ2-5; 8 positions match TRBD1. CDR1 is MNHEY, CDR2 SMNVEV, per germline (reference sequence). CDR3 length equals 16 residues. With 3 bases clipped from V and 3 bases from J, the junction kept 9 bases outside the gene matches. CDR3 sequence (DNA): TGTGCCAGCAGTTTGACACACGGGACAGGAGAAGAGACCCAGTACTTC. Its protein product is CASSLTHGTGEETQYF.

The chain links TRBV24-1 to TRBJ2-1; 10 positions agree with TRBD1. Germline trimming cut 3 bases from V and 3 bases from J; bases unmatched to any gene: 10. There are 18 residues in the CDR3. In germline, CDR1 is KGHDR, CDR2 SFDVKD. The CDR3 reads CATSDAGSGTGDYNEQFF. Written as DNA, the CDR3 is TGTGCCACCAGTGATGCCGGTTCCGGGACAGGGGACTACAATGAGCAGTTCTTC.

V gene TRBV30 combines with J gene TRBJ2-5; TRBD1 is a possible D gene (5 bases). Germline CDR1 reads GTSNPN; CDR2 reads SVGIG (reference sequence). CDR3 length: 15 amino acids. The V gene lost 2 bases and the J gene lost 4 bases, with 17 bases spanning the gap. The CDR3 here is CAWSLTGLGGETQYF. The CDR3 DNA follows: TGTGCCTGGAGTTTAACAGGTTTGGGTGGAGAGACCCAGTACTTC.

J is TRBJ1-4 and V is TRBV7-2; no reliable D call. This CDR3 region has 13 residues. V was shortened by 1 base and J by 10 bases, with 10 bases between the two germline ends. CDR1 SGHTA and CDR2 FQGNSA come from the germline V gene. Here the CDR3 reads CASSLDVGVKLFF. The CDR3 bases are TGTGCCAGCAGCTTAGATGTAGGAGTAAAACTGTTTTTT.